What follows are 12 T cell receptor beta chains derived from one specimen sequenced in a study of blood T cell repertoires in COVID-19. Measured with immunoSEQ multiplex PCR; TCRdb has only the in-frame clones, and not every one. The table includes 78,000 or so clones, roughly 87% detected once. The source material was peripheral blood. The receptor source for this set is a woman aged 50 to 65 with acute or convalescent COVID-19.

This chain connects TRBV6-6 to TRBJ1-5; the D is unclear. Germline values: CDR1 MNHNY, CDR2 SVGAGI (reference sequence). This CDR3 region has 12 residues. Between the trimmed V and J ends, which lost 7 bases and 2 bases, there was a span of 6 bases. This CDR3 is CASMEGNQPQHF. CDR3 in DNA: TGTGCCAGCATGGAGGGCAATCAGCCCCAGCATTTT.

This chain links TRBV27 with TRBJ1-6; D is unresolved. Germline V gene sequence: CDR1 MNHEY, CDR2 SMNVEV (reference sequence). The CDR3 is 15 amino acids. Between the trimmed V and J ends, which lost 5 bases and 8 bases, there was a span of 16 bases. The CDR3 loop reads CASSTGPTLDSPLHF. The CDR3, as DNA: TGTGCCAGCAGTACTGGCCCTACGCTAGATTCACCCCTCCACTTT.

This clone has just one count. The chain uses TRBV27 and TRBJ2-3; 11 bases map to TRBD1. CDR1 is MNHEY and CDR2 is SMNVEV in the germline V gene (reference sequence). The CDR3 extends over 14 amino acids. With V trimmed by 7 bases and J by 5 bases, 5 bases remained unmatched. CDR3 in amino acids: CASTPGQGVDTQYF. DNA of the CDR3: TGTGCCAGCACCCCGGGACAGGGGGTAGATACGCAGTATTTT.

This rearrangement joins TRBV7-9 to TRBJ2-2; D is possibly TRBD2 (7 bases). V was trimmed by 2 bases and J by 4 bases, leaving 14 bases between them. The germline V gene encodes CDR1 SEHNR and CDR2 FQNEAQ (reference sequence). The CDR3 is 16 amino acids. The chain's CDR3 is CASSLPLGGATGELFF. The CDR3, as DNA: TGTGCCAGCAGCTTACCCCTGGGGGGGGCCACCGGGGAGCTGTTTTTT.

The genes are TRBV30 and TRBJ2-1; D perhaps matches TRBD1 (5 bases). V was clipped by 0 bases and J by 4 bases, with 7 bases between them. CDR1 is GTSNPN, CDR2 SVGIG, per germline (reference sequence). This CDR3 comprises 13 residues. CDR3: CAWSVDSYNEQFF. In nucleotides, the CDR3 is TGTGCCTGGAGTGTTGACAGTTACAATGAGCAGTTCTTC.

This chain links TRBV27 with TRBJ2-3, with D perhaps TRBD1 (5 bases). Germline V gene lookup returns CDR1 MNHEY and CDR2 SMNVEV (reference sequence). Trimming pared 3 bases from V and 0 bases from J, leaving 7 bases between. CDR3 length: 14 residues. CDR3 in DNA: TGTGCCAGCAGTTTGAGACAGAGCACAGATACGCAGTATTTT. This translates into CASSLRQSTDTQYF.

The gene calls are TRBV28 and TRBJ2-7; 7 bases are a match to TRBD1. V lost 4 bases to trimming and J lost 3 bases; unmatched junction nucleotides: 9. There are 15 residues in the CDR3. Germline V gives CDR1 MDHEN, CDR2 SYDVKM. The DNA for the CDR3 is TGTGCCAGCAGTTCTGGGACAGCATGGGACTACGAGCAGTACTTC. Residues: CASSSGTAWDYEQYF.

This sequence joins TRBV5-1 and TRBJ2-2; D is ambiguous. Germline CDR1 SGHRS, CDR2 YFSETQ. This CDR3 region has 15 residues. Trimming took 4 bases from V and 1 from J, leaving 11 bases between them. Here the CDR3 DNA reads TGCGCCAGCAGCCTATATCCCTTGAACACCGGGGAGCTGTTTTTT. Translated, it gives CASSLYPLNTGELFF.

This sequence joins TRBV3-1 (or the pseudogene TRBV3-2) and TRBJ2-1; TRBD2 matches 10 bases. The CDR3 has 15 amino acids. Trimming removed 3 bases from V and 5 bases from J; junction bases left unmatched: 4. Germline-derived CDR1 and CDR2 are LGHDT and YNNKEL (reference sequence). The CDR3 sequence is CASSQRLAGDNEQFF. The CDR3 DNA reads as TGTGCCAGCAGCCAGAGACTAGCGGGTGACAATGAGCAGTTCTTC.

CDR3 DNA: TGTGCCAGCAATCTCAACCAGCGTGATACGCAGTATTTT. Its translation is CASNLNQRDTQYF. This chain uses TRBV6-5 with TRBJ2-3, with unresolved D. The CDR3 has 13 residues. The V gene lost 7 bases and the J gene lost 6 bases, with 14 bases spanning the gap. Germline CDR1 is MNHEY and CDR2 is SVGAGI.

The gene calls are TRBV5-1 and TRBJ1-1; 7 positions agree with TRBD1. Germline CDR1 and CDR2: SGHRS and YFSETQ. The CDR3 length is 14 residues. With V trimmed by 0 bases and J by 11 bases, 10 bases remained unmatched. The CDR3: CASSLEGSGGLAFF. In DNA, the CDR3 is TGCGCCAGCAGCTTGGAGGGGTCAGGGGGGTTGGCTTTCTTT.

The V gene is TRBV2, the J gene TRBJ1-4, with D maybe TRBD1 (6 bases). Trimming removed 7 bases at V and 0 bases at J, with 15 bases between. Germline CDR1 reads SNHLY; CDR2 reads FYNNEI. The CDR3 contains 16 residues. DNA for the CDR3: TGTGCCAGCACCCCGGTGGGGGCCACAACTAATGAAAAACTGTTTTTT. The encoded protein is CASTPVGATTNEKLFF.